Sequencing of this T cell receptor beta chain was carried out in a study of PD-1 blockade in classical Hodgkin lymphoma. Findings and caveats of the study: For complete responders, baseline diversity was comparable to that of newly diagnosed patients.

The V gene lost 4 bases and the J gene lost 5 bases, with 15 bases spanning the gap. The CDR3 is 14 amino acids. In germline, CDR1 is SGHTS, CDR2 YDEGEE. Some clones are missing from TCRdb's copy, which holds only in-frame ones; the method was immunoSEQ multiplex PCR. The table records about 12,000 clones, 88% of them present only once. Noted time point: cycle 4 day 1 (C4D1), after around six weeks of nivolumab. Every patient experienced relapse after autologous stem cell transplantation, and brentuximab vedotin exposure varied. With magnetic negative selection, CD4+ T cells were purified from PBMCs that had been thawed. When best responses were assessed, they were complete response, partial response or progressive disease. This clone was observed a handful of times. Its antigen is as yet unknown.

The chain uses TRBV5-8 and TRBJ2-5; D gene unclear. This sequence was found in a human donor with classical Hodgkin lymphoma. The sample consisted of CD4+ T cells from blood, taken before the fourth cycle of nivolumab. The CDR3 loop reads CASSHSRFRETQYF. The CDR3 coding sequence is TGTGCCAGCAGCCATAGCCGGTTCCGGGAGACCCAGTACTTC.